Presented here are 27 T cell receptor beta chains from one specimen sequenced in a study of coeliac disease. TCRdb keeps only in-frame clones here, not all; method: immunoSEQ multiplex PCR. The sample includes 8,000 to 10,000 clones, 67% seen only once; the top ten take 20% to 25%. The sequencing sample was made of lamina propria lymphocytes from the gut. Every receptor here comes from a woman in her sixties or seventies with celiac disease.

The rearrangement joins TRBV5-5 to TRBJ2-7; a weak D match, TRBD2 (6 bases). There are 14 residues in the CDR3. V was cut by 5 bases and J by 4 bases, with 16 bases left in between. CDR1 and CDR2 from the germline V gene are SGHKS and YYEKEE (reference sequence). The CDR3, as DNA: TGTGCCAGCAGAGCTTACGAGGGAGGTTACGAGCAGTACTTC. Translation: CASRAYEGGYEQYF.

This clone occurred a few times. Here the CDR3 reads CASSESPQTGELFF. Here the CDR3 DNA reads TGCGCCAGCAGTGAGTCCCCCCAGACCGGGGAGCTGTTTTTT. The genes are TRBV10-1 and TRBJ2-2; D unclear. The CDR3 is 14 amino acids. V was trimmed by 0 bases and J by 5 bases, leaving 7 bases between them. Germline-derived CDR1 and CDR2 are WNHNN and SYGVQD (reference sequence).

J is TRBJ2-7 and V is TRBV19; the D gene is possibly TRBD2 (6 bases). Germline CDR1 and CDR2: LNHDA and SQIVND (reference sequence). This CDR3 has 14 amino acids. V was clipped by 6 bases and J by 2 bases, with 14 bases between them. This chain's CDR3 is CASRRGGSTYEQYF. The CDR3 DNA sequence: TGTGCCAGTAGGAGGGGAGGCAGCACCTACGAGCAGTACTTC.

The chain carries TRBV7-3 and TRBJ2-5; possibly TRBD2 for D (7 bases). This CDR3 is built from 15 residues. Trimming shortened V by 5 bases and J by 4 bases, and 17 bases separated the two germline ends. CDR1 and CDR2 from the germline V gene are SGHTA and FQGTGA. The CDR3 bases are TGTGCCAGCAGCCCCCGGCACAGGGAGGGAGAGACCCAGTACTTC. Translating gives CASSPRHREGETQYF. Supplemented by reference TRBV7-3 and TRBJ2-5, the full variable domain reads GAGVSQTPSNKVTEKGKYVELRCDPISGHTALYWYRQSLGQGPEFLIYFQGTGAADDSGLPNDRFFAVRPEGSVSTLKIQRTERGDSAVYLCASSPRHREGETQYFGPGTRLLVL.

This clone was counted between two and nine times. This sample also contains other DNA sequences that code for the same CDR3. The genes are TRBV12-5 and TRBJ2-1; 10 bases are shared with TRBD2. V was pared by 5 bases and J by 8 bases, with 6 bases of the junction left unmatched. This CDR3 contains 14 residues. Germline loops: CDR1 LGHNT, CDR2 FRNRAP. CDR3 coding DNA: TGTGCTAGTGGTAACAGCGGGGGGGCCGATGAGCAGTTCTTC. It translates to CASGNSGGADEQFF.

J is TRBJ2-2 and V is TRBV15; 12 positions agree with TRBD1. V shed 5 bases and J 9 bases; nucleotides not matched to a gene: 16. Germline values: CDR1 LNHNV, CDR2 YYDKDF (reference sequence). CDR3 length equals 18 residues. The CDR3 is CATSDGTGGGGFRRELFF. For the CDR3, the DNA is TGTGCCACCAGCGACGGGACAGGGGGCGGGGGTTTCCGCCGGGAGCTGTTTTTT.

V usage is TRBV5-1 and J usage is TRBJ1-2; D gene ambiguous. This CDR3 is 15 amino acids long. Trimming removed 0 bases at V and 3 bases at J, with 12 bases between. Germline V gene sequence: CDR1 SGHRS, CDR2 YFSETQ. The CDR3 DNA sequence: TGCGCCAGCAGCTTGGCTTCAGGTTACGACTATGGCTACACCTTC. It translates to CASSLASGYDYGYTF.

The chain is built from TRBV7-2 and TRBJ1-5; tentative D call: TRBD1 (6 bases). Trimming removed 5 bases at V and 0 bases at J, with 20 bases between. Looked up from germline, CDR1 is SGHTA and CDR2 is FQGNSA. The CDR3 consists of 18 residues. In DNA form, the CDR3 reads TGTGCCAGCAGCAAGGAGGCGACAGGATCTTATAGCAATCAGCCCCAGCATTTT. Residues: CASSKEATGSYSNQPQHF. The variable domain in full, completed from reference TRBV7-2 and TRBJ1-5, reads GAGVSQSPSNKVTEKGKDVELRCDPISGHTALYWYRQSLGQGLEFLIYFQGNSAPDKSGLPSDRFSAERTGGSVSTLTIQRTQQEDSAVYLCASSKEATGSYSNQPQHFGDGTRLSIL.

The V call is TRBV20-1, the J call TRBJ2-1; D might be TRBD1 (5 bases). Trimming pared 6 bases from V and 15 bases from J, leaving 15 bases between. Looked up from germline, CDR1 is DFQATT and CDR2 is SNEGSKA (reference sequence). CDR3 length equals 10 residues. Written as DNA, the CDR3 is TGCAGTGCCCCATTGGGGCAGCTGTTCTTC. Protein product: CSAPLGQLFF.

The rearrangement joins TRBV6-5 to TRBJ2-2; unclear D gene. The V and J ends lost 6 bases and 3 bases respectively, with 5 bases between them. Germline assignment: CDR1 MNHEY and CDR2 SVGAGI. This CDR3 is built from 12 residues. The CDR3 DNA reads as TGTGCCAGCAGCCCGGACACCGGGGAGCTGTTTTTT. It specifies CASSPDTGELFF.

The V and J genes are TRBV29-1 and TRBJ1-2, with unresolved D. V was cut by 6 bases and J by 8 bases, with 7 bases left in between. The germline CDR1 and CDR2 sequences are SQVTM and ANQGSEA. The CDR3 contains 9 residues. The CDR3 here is CSVAPGYTF. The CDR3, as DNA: TGCAGCGTAGCTCCGGGCTACACCTTC. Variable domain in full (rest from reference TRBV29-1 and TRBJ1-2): SAVISQKPSRDICQRGTSLTIQCQVDSQVTMMFWYRQQPGQSLTLIATANQGSEATYESGFVIDKFPISRPNLTFSTLTVSNMSPEDSSIYLCSVAPGYTFGSGTRLTVV.

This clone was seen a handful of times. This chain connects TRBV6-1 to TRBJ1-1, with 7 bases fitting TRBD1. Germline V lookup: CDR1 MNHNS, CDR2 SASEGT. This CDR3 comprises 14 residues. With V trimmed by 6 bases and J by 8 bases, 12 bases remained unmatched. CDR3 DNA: TGTGCCAGCAGATATGACAGGGTGGTGGGGGAAGCTTTCTTT. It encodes CASRYDRVVGEAFF.

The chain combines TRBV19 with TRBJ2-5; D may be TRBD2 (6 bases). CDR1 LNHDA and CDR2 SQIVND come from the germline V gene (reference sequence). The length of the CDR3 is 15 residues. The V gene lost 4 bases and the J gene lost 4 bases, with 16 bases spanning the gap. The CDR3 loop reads CASSNFGGRGETQYF. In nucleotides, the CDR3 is TGTGCCAGTAGTAATTTCGGGGGTCGCGGAGAGACCCAGTACTTC.

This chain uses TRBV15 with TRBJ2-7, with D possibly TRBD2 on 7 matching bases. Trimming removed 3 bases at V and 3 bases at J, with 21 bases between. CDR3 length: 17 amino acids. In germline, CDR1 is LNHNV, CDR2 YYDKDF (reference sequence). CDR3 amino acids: CATSSGGGVPTLYEQYF. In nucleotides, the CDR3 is TGTGCCACCAGCAGCGGAGGGGGGGTTCCGACCCTCTACGAGCAGTACTTC.

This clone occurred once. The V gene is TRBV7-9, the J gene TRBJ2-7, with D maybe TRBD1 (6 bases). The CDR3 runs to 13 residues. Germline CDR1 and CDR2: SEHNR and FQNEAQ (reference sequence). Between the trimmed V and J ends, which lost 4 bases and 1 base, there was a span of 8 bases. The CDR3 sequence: CASSSDRSYEQYF. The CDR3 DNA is TGTGCCAGCAGCTCGGACAGATCCTACGAGCAGTACTTC.

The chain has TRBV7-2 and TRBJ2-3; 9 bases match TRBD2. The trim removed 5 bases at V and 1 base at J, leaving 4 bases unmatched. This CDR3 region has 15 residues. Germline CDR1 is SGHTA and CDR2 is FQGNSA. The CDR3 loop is CASSRWTSGTDTQYF. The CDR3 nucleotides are TGTGCCAGCAGCCGATGGACTAGCGGCACAGATACGCAGTATTTT. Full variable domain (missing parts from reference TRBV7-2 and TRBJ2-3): GAGVSQSPSNKVTEKGKDVELRCDPISGHTALYWYRQSLGQGLEFLIYFQGNSAPDKSGLPSDRFSAERTGGSVSTLTIQRTQQEDSAVYLCASSRWTSGTDTQYFGPGTRLTVL.

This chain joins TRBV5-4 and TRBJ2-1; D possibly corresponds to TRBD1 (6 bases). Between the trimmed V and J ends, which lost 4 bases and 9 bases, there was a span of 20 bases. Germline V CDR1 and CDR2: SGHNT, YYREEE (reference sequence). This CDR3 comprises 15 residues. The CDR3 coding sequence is TGTGCCAGCAGCCCCAACGGGGACAACTCCTTTGAGCAGTTCTTC. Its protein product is CASSPNGDNSFEQFF. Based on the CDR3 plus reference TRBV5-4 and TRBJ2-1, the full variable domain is ETGVTQSPTHLIKTRGQQVTLRCSSQSGHNTVSWYQQALGQGPQFIFQYYREEENGRGNFPPRFSGLQFPNYSSELNVNALELDDSALYLCASSPNGDNSFEQFFGPGTRLTVL.

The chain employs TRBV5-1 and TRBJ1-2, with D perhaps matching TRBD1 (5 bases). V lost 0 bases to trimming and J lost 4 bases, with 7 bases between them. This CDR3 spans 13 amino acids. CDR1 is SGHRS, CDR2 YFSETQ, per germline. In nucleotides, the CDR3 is TGCGCCAGCAGCTTGGGGGGCAGCTATGGCTACACCTTC. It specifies CASSLGGSYGYTF.

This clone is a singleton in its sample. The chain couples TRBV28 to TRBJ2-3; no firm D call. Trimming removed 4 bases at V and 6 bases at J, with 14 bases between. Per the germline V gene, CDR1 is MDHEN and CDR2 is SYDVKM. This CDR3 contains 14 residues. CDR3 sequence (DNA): TGTGCCAGCAGTTCGATGCGGCCCGGCGATACGCAGTATTTT. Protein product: CASSSMRPGDTQYF.

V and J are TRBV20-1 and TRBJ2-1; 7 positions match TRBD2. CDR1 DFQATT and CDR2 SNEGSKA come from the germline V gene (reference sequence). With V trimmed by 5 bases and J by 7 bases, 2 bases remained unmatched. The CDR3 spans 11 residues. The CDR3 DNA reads TGCAGTGCTGGCGGGGGAAATGAGCAGTTCTTC. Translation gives CSAGGGNEQFF.

The CDR3 sequence: CASSGTGVSTDTQYF. CDR3 DNA sequence: TGTGCCAGTAGCGGCACGGGGGTTAGCACAGATACGCAGTATTTT. The V gene is TRBV19, the J gene TRBJ2-3; possibly TRBD2 for D (6 bases). The CDR3 runs to 15 residues. V was shortened by 6 bases and J by 0 bases, with 13 bases between the two germline ends. Germline lookup yields CDR1 LNHDA and CDR2 SQIVND (reference sequence).

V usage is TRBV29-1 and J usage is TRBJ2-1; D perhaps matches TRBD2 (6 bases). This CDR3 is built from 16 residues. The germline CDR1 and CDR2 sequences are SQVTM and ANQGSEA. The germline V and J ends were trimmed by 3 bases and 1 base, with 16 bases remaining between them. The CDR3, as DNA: TGCAGCGTTGAGGGGGGATCCATACGATCCTACAATGAGCAGTTCTTC. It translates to CSVEGGSIRSYNEQFF.

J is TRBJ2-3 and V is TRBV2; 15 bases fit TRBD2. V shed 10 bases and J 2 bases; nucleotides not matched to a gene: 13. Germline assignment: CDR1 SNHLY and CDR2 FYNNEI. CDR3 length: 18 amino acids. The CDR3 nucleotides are TGTGCCACAAATCCGGGACTAGCGGGGGGTGCTGCCACAGATACGCAGTATTTT. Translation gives CATNPGLAGGAATDTQYF. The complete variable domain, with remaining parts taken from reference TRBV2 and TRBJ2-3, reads EPEVTQTPSHQVTQMGQEVILRCVPISNHLYFYWYRQILGQKVEFLVSFYNNEISEKSEIFDDQFSVERPDGSNFTLKIRSTKLEDSAMYFCATNPGLAGGAATDTQYFGPGTRLTVL.

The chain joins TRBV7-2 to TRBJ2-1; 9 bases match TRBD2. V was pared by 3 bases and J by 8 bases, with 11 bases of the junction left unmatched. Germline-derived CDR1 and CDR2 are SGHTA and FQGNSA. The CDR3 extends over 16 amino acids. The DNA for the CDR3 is TGTGCCAGCAGCTTCCAGAGCGGGGGGAGAGTCGATGAGCAGTTCTTC. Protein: CASSFQSGGRVDEQFF.

This CDR3 reads CASRTEGLVSDTQYF. The CDR3 coding sequence is TGCGCCAGCAGGACGGAGGGCTTGGTCTCAGATACGCAGTATTTT. The chain combines TRBV5-1 with TRBJ2-3; maybe TRBD2 (6 bases). CDR1 and CDR2 (germline): SGHRS, YFSETQ. V was pared by 5 bases and J by 4 bases, with 17 bases between. The CDR3 is 15 amino acids.

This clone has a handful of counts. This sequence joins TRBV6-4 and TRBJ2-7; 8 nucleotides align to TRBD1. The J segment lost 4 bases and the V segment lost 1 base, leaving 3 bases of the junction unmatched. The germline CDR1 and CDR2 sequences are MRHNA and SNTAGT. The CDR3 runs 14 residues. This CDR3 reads CASSDLGQGYEQYF. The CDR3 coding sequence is TGTGCCAGCAGTGACTTAGGACAGGGATACGAGCAGTACTTC.

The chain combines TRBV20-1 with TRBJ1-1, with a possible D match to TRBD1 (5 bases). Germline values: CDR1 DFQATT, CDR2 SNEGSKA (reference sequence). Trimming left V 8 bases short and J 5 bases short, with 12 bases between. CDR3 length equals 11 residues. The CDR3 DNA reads TGCAGTACCCGGGGGGGAACTGAAGCTTTCTTT. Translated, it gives CSTRGGTEAFF.